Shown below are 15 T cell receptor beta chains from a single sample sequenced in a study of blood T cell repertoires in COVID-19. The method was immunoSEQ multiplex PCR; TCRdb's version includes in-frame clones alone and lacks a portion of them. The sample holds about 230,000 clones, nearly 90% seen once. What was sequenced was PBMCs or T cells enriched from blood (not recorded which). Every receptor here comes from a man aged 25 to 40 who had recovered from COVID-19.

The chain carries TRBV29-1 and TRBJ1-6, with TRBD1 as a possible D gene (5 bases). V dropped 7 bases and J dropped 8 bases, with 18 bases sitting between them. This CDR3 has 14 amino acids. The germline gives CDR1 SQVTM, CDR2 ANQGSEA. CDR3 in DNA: TGCAGCGCCGCAGGGTCGGTATGGGATTCACCCCTCCACTTT. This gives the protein CSAAGSVWDSPLHF.

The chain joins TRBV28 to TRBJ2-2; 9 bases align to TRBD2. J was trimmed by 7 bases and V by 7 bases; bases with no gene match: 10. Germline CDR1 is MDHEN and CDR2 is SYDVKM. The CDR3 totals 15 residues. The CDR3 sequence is CASTSSGSKNGELFF. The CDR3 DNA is TGTGCCAGCACTAGTAGCGGGAGCAAAAACGGGGAGCTGTTTTTT.

Written as DNA, the CDR3 is TGTGCCAGCAGCCAAGGAATGGGAGGCGGGACGGCCGGGGAGCTGTTTTTT. Its protein product is CASSQGMGGGTAGELFF. The chain joins TRBV3-1 (or the pseudogene TRBV3-2) to TRBJ2-2, with D possibly matching TRBD2 (6 bases). Trimming stripped 1 base from V and 6 bases from J, with 18 bases between. This CDR3 comprises 17 residues. Germline V gene sequence: CDR1 LGHDT, CDR2 YNNKEL (reference sequence).

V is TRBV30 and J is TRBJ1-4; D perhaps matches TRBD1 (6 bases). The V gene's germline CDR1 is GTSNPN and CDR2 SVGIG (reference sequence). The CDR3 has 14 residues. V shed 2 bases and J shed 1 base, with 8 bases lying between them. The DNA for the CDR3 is TGTGCCTGGAGTTTAGGGGGAACTAATGAAAAACTGTTTTTT. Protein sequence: CAWSLGGTNEKLFF.

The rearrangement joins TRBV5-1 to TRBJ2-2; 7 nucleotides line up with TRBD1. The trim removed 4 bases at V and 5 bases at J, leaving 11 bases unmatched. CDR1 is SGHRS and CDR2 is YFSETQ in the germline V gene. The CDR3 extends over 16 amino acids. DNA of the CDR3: TGCGCCAGCAGCATGCCGGGACAGAGTGGAACCGGGGAGCTGTTTTTT. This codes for CASSMPGQSGTGELFF.

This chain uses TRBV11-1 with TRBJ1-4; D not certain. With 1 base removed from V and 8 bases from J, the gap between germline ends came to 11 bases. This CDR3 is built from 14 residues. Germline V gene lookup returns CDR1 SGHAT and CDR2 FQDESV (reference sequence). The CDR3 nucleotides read TGTGCCAGCAGCTTAGGCCGAGGAGGAGAAAAACTGTTTTTT. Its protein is CASSLGRGGEKLFF.

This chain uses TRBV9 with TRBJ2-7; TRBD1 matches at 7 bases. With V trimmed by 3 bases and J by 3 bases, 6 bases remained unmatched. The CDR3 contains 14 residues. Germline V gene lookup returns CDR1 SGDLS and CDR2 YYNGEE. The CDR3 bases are TGTGCCAGCAGCGCGTGGACAGGAAACTACGAGCAGTACTTC. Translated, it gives CASSAWTGNYEQYF.

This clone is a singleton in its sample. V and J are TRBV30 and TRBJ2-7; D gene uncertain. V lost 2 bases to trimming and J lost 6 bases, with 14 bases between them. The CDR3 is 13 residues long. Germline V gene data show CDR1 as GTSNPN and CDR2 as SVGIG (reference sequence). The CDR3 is CAWSNFNSREQYF. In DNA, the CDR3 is TGTGCCTGGAGTAATTTCAACAGCCGCGAGCAGTACTTC.

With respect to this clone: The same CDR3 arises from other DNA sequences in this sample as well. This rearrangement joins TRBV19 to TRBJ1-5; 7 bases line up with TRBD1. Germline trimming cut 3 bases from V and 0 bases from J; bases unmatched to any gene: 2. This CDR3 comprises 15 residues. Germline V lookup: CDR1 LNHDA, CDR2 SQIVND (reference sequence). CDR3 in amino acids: CASSIGTASNQPQHF. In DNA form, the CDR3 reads TGTGCCAGTAGTATCGGGACAGCTAGCAATCAGCCCCAGCATTTT.

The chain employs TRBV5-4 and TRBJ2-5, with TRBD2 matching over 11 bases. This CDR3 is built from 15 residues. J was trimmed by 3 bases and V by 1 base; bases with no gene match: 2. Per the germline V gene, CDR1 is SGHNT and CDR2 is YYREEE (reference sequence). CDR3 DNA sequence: TGTGCCAGCAGCTTGTCTAGCGGGAGGAAAGAGACCCAGTACTTC. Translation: CASSLSSGRKETQYF.

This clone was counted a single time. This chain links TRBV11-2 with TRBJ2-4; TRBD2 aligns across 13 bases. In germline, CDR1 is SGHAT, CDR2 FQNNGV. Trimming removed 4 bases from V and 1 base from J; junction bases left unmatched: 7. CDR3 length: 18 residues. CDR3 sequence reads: CASSSGLAGVKAKNIQYF. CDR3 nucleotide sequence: TGTGCCAGCAGCTCCGGACTAGCGGGAGTTAAGGCCAAAAACATTCAGTACTTC.

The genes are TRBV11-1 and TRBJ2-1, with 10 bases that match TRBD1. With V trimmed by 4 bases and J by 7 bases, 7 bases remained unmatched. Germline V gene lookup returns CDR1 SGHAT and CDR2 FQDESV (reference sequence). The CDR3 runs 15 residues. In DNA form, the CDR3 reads TGTGCCAGCAGCTCACTCCCGGGACAGGGGAATGAGCAGTTCTTC. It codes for CASSSLPGQGNEQFF.

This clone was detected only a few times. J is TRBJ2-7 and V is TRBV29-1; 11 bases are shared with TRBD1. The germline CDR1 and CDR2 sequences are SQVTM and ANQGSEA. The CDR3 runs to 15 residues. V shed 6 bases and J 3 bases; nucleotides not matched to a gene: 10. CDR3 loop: CSVGLADRGHYEQYF. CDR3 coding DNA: TGCAGCGTGGGGTTAGCGGACAGGGGGCACTACGAGCAGTACTTC.

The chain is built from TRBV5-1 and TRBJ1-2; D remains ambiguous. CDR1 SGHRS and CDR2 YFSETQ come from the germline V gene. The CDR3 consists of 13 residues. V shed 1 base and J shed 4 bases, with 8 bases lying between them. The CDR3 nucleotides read TGCGCCAGCAGCTTGAGCGGGTTCTATGGCTACACCTTC. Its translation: CASSLSGFYGYTF.

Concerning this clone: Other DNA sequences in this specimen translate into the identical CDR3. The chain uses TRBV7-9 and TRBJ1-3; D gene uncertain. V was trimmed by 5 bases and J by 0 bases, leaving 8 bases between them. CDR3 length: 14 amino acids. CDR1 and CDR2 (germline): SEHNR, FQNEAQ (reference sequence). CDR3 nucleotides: TGTGCCAGCAGCCTAACTCTCTCTGGAAACACCATATATTTT. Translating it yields CASSLTLSGNTIYF.